This TCR beta chain stems from a study of blood T cell repertoires in COVID-19 (dated by TCRdb to 2018 to 2020). The study in broad terms: Samples from collaborators originated in the United States, Italy and Spain and spanned both the acute and convalescent phases of COVID-19. The prospective study material was composed of cDNA or gDNA derived from T cells, B-cell-depleted T cells, or PBMCs. Subjects who had been exposed to COVID-19, were actively infected with it, or had recovered from it provided the deeply sampled blood TCRbeta repertoires that made up the dataset. The repertoires were released in a freely available public database meant as a resource for research on the immune response to SARS-CoV-2. Samples came from the ongoing ImmuneRACE study (first 160 participants) plus 1,254 subjects from 6 global collaborators. Sample metadata almost always included a de-identified subject ID, COVID-19 status, age in years and sex. HLA class I and class II types, where available, came from metadata supplied by the sample provider rather than from assay-based typing.

Reading from cysteine to phenylalanine, the CDR3 counts 13 amino acids. Solely the CDR3 DNA is kept, with 39 bases framed from the first base. CDR1 and CDR2 are read off the germline V gene as SGHRS and YFSETQ. Trimming removed 1 base from V and 2 bases from J; the gene matches leave 0 bases unexplained. TCRbeta CDR3 regions were amplified from genomic DNA using the immunoSEQ Assay, a bias-controlled multiplex PCR. Per the source publication's procedure: The number of nucleated cells in each sample was estimated from the amplification of reference gene primers within the assay. To quantify the absolute abundance of each unique TCRbeta CDR3 rearrangement, sequence reads were collapsed and filtered. Productive Simpson clonality was computed per sample as the square root of Simpson's diversity index over productive rearrangements. This is the immuneACCESS table as TCRdb keeps it, with only in-frame sequences that have V and J called. A part of the clones is gone; compared with another copy, unresolved V genes explain less than half, and the rest is unexplained. That table is the source of V, J and clone size, and D and trimming were worked out from the DNA. This sample gives about 400,000 clones in total; around nine tenths of them show up just once. Around 3% of the sample lies in the top ten.

This clone was counted a single time. Its antigen remains unidentified. Base qualities are not recorded, but no much larger clone differs from it by a single base. Other DNA sequences in the same sample also yield this CDR3. Results and caveats for the whole study, not just this receptor: The amount of clinical and demographic metadata varied by source and participant and was provided uncurated.

The collaborating institutions used their own protocols to collect whole blood in K2EDTA tubes. For TCRbeta analysis, collaborators shipped samples as frozen whole blood, isolated PBMCs, or DNA extracted from either of those sample types. The sequenced sample consisted of peripheral blood. The clonotype was recovered from a human donor in a cohort sampled during active COVID-19. The chain employs TRBV5-1 and TRBJ2-7; 7 junctional bases match TRBD2. This receptor has the CDR3 CASSLSGAYEQYF. At the DNA level, the sequence is TGCGCCAGCAGCTTGAGCGGGGCCTACGAGCAGTACTTC.